The 3 T cell receptor beta chains in this list originate from one sample, sequenced in a study of T cell responses to AZD1222 COVID-19 vaccine. Only in-frame clones appear in the TCRdb table, and some are missing; sequencing was by immunoSEQ multiplex PCR. The sample shows about 50,000 clones, roughly 85% of them seen only once. The starting material was peripheral blood, obtained on day 0 of AZD1222 vaccination. The receptors shown here come from an adult in good health.

This chain links TRBV3-1 (or the pseudogene TRBV3-2) with TRBJ1-5, with TRBD1 identical over 8 bases. There are 18 residues in the CDR3. Losses at the gene ends were 4 bases for V and 4 bases for J; bases not matched to a gene: 15. The germline CDR1 and CDR2 sequences are LGHDT and YNNKEL (reference sequence). In DNA, the CDR3 is TGTGCCAGCAGCCCAGGCTCGGGGACAGGCAGTTTTAATCAGCCCCAGCATTTT. It specifies CASSPGSGTGSFNQPQHF.

The chain joins TRBV2 to TRBJ2-3, with 7 positions matching TRBD2. V lost 4 bases to trimming and J lost 3 bases; unmatched junction nucleotides: 4. The CDR3 runs to 14 residues. CDR1 SNHLY and CDR2 FYNNEI come from the germline V gene. In DNA form, the CDR3 reads TGTGCCAGCAGTGCGGGGGGAGGGACAGATACGCAGTATTTT. Encoded protein: CASSAGGGTDTQYF.

This rearrangement joins TRBV15 to TRBJ1-1; D is unresolved. The germline gives CDR1 LNHNV, CDR2 YYDKDF (reference sequence). V lost 3 bases, J lost 2 bases, and 7 bases lay in between. The CDR3 has 13 amino acids. This chain's CDR3 is CATSREPNTEAFF. The CDR3 DNA reads TGTGCCACCAGCAGGGAGCCTAACACTGAAGCTTTCTTT.